This T cell receptor beta chain was captured by sequencing in a study of post-analysis software for immune sequencing data. Study findings and constraints: Compared with controls, patients had more of roughly 5 TRBV segments, including TRBV5-6, TRBV5-1 and TRBV20-1. Compared against controls, patients with multiple sclerosis displayed significantly lower normalized Chao1 diversity.

CDR1 is MNHEY and CDR2 is SMNVEV in the germline V gene (reference sequence). V gave up 8 bases and J gave up 0 bases, with 16 bases separating them. The CDR3 has 15 residues. On this clonotype: Its cognate antigen is unknown.

Tagging with unique molecular identifiers was a feature of the TCR beta cDNA libraries. TCRdb processed the PCR reads anew with MiXCR; each CDR3 protein has one entry. The sample lists about 500,000 distinct CDR3 sequences; approximately 46% were seen once. The rearrangement joins TRBV27 to TRBJ2-5; D may be TRBD2 (6 bases). The sample comprised blood. The receptor was derived from a girl between 10 and 17 years old with multiple sclerosis. The CDR3 loop is CASQPGGGHQETQYF. The CDR3 coding sequence is TGTGCCAGCCAACCTGGGGGAGGCCACCAAGAGACCCAGTACTTC.